The 8 T cell receptor beta chains presented below share a single source sample, sequenced in a study of siplizumab effects on memory and regulatory T cells. Only in-frame clones appear in the TCRdb table, and some are missing; sequencing was by immunoSEQ multiplex PCR. The sample has 85,000 to 90,000 clones; about 87% are singletons. Sequences were obtained from CD4+ T cells sorted from blood. Receptors originate from a human donor in good health.

This clone has a handful of counts. V is TRBV27 and J is TRBJ1-5; D gene uncertain. This CDR3 region has 15 residues. Germline V gene sequence: CDR1 MNHEY, CDR2 SMNVEV (reference sequence). Trimming removed 7 bases from V and 1 base from J, with 14 bases in between. The CDR3 DNA is TGTGCCAGCAAAGTGCGGGTACAGAGCAATCAGCCCCAGCATTTT. Amino acids: CASKVRVQSNQPQHF.

J is TRBJ2-7 and V is TRBV7-9, with 8 bases fitting TRBD1. From germline, CDR1 is SEHNR and CDR2 FQNEAQ (reference sequence). The CDR3 loop spans 15 amino acids. V gave up 2 bases and J gave up 2 bases; unmatched junction bases: 5. The CDR3 spells CASSLSGTGAYEQYF. The CDR3 DNA is TGTGCCAGCAGCTTATCCGGGACAGGAGCCTACGAGCAGTACTTC.

The chain uses TRBV6-5 and TRBJ1-6; D uncertain. Trimming shortened V by 8 bases and J by 0 bases, and 8 bases separated the two germline ends. The CDR3 consists of 14 residues. The germline V gene has CDR1 MNHEY and CDR2 SVGAGI. The DNA for the CDR3 is TGTGCCAGCCGCAGGAGCTCCTATAATTCACCCCTCCACTTT. Translated, it gives CASRRSSYNSPLHF.

The count of this clone is one. V is TRBV10-3 and J is TRBJ1-4, with a tentative D call TRBD1 (6 bases). The length of the CDR3 is 14 residues. Germline CDR1 reads ENHRY; CDR2 reads SYGVKD. Deletions cut 5 bases from V and 4 bases from J, with 11 bases between. Here the CDR3 reads CAISPDRGNEKLFF. In nucleotides, the CDR3 is TGTGCCATCAGTCCGGACAGAGGTAATGAAAAACTGTTTTTT.

The chain couples TRBV11-3 to TRBJ2-7; TRBD1 aligns across 9 bases. Germline CDR1 reads SGHNT; CDR2 reads YENEEA. With V trimmed by 3 bases and J by 1 base, 10 bases remained unmatched. The CDR3 is made up of 17 amino acids. The CDR3 protein is CASSFPRTGESSYEQYF. CDR3 DNA sequence: TGTGCCAGCAGCTTCCCGCGGACAGGGGAGAGTTCCTACGAGCAGTACTTC.

The chain recombines TRBV5-1 with TRBJ2-4, with D maybe TRBD2 (6 bases). The CDR3 is made up of 15 amino acids. The V gene lost 0 bases and the J gene lost 14 bases, with 21 bases spanning the gap. Per germline, CDR1 SGHRS and CDR2 YFSETQ. The CDR3 bases are TGCGCCAGCAGCTTGGAACCGGGACTTCTATATTTTAAGTACTTC. Protein: CASSLEPGLLYFKYF.

The chain couples TRBV7-2 to TRBJ2-1; 9 bases fit TRBD2. After removal of 7 bases from V and 1 base from J, the junction contained 5 bases not matched to a gene. Germline CDR1 is SGHTA and CDR2 is FQGNSA. This CDR3 region has 15 residues. The CDR3 reads CASTDSGSSYNEQFF. CDR3 bases: TGTGCCAGCACCGATAGCGGGAGTTCCTACAATGAGCAGTTCTTC.

This clone appeared a few times. The DNA for the CDR3 is TGTGCCAGCAGCCCCCTCCGGAGGAACACTGAAGCTTTCTTT. The encoded protein is CASSPLRRNTEAFF. The chain recombines TRBV11-3 with TRBJ1-1; D is uncertain. The CDR3 extends over 14 amino acids. Germline CDR1 is SGHNT and CDR2 is YENEEA. Trimming removed 5 bases at V and 1 base at J, with 11 bases between.